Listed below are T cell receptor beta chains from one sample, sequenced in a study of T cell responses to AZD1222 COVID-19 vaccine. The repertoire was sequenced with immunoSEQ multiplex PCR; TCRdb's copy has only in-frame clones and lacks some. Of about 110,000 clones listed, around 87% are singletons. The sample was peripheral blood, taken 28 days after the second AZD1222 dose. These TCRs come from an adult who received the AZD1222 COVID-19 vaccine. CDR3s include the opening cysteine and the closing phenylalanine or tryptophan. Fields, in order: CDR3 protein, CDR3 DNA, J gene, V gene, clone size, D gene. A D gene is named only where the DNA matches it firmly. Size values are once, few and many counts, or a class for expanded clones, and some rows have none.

CDR3aa: CASSQEVYYFEAFF
CDR3nt: TGCGCCAGCAGCCAAGAAGTCTACTATTTCGAAGCTTTCTTT
j_gene: TRBJ1-1
v_gene: TRBV4-1
abundance: NA
d_gene: NA

CDR3aa: CSASGEGLAIFNEQFF
CDR3nt: TGCAGTGCTAGTGGAGAGGGACTAGCGATTTTTAATGAGCAGTTCTTC
j_gene: TRBJ2-1
v_gene: TRBV20-1
abundance: few
d_gene: TRBD2

CDR3aa: CASSPRTPNTEAFF
CDR3nt: TGTGCCAGCAGCCCCCGGACTCCGAACACTGAAGCTTTCTTT
j_gene: TRBJ1-1
v_gene: TRBV7-9
abundance: NA
d_gene: NA

CDR3aa: CASSYPGGSVPEAFF
CDR3nt: TGTGCCAGCTCCTACCCAGGGGGCTCGGTCCCTGAAGCTTTCTTT
j_gene: TRBJ1-1
v_gene: TRBV6-5
abundance: NA
d_gene: TRBD1

CDR3aa: CASKLAGATSTDTQYF
CDR3nt: TGTGCCAGTAAGTTAGCGGGAGCAACTAGCACAGATACGCAGTATTTT
j_gene: TRBJ2-3
v_gene: TRBV19
abundance: NA
d_gene: TRBD2

CDR3aa: CASSLLGDINEQFF
CDR3nt: TGTGCCAGCAGCTTACTTGGGGATATTAATGAGCAGTTCTTC
j_gene: TRBJ2-1
v_gene: TRBV7-7
abundance: NA
d_gene: NA

CDR3aa: CAWKPLGQDNSPLHF
CDR3nt: TGTGCCTGGAAACCCCTAGGACAGGATAATTCACCCCTCCACTTT
j_gene: TRBJ1-6
v_gene: TRBV30
abundance: NA
d_gene: TRBD1

CDR3aa: CASSLMVNTEAFF
CDR3nt: TGTGCCAGCAGCTTAATGGTAAACACTGAAGCTTTCTTT
j_gene: TRBJ1-1
v_gene: TRBV11-2
abundance: once
d_gene: NA

CDR3aa: CASLTGPLSSGNTIYF
CDR3nt: TGTGCCAGCTTGACAGGGCCTCTTAGCTCTGGAAACACCATATATTTT
j_gene: TRBJ1-3
v_gene: TRBV7-9
abundance: NA
d_gene: TRBD1

CDR3aa: CASSMGINEKLFF
CDR3nt: TGTGCCAGTAGTATGGGGATTAATGAAAAACTGTTTTTT
j_gene: TRBJ1-4
v_gene: TRBV19
abundance: NA
d_gene: NA

CDR3aa: CASGTTDTRVAGYTF
CDR3nt: TGCGCCAGCGGAACCACGGACACTCGGGTGGCTGGCTACACCTTC
j_gene: TRBJ1-2
v_gene: TRBV4-3
abundance: NA
d_gene: NA

CDR3aa: CASGFTPRGQSDQPQHF
CDR3nt: TGTGCTAGTGGTTTCACTCCCAGGGGGCAGTCTGATCAGCCCCAGCATTTT
j_gene: TRBJ1-5
v_gene: TRBV12-5
abundance: NA
d_gene: TRBD1

CDR3aa: CASSQGQGRETQYF
CDR3nt: TGTGCCAGCAGCCAAGGACAGGGGAGGGAGACCCAGTACTTC
j_gene: TRBJ2-5
v_gene: TRBV28
abundance: NA
d_gene: TRBD1

CDR3aa: CAISETSRLNTEAFF
CDR3nt: TGTGCCATCAGTGAGACTTCCAGGCTAAACACTGAAGCTTTCTTT
j_gene: TRBJ1-1
v_gene: TRBV10-3
abundance: NA
d_gene: NA

CDR3aa: CASSQTTEREAFF
CDR3nt: TGTGCCAGCAGCCAAACGACGGAGAGGGAAGCTTTCTTT
j_gene: TRBJ1-1
v_gene: TRBV4-2
abundance: NA
d_gene: NA

CDR3aa: CASSRYRGLRSNQPQHF
CDR3nt: TGTGCCAGCAGCCGCTACAGGGGGCTTCGAAGCAATCAGCCCCAGCATTTT
j_gene: TRBJ1-5
v_gene: TRBV3-1/TRBV3-2
abundance: NA
d_gene: TRBD1

CDR3aa: CASSPYFGGDRTDTQYF
CDR3nt: TGTGCCAGCAGCCCATACTTCGGGGGGGACCGGACAGATACGCAGTATTTT
j_gene: TRBJ2-3
v_gene: TRBV7-6
abundance: NA
d_gene: TRBD2

CDR3aa: CASSLGLYGYTF
CDR3nt: TGTGCCAGCAGTCTAGGGCTCTATGGCTACACCTTC
j_gene: TRBJ1-2
v_gene: TRBV12-3/TRBV12-4
abundance: NA
d_gene: NA

CDR3aa: CSVVGYGYTF
CDR3nt: TGCAGCGTTGTCGGTTATGGCTACACCTTC
j_gene: TRBJ1-2
v_gene: TRBV29-1
abundance: NA
d_gene: NA

CDR3aa: CASSPKVSNQPQHF
CDR3nt: TGTGCCAGCTCACCAAAGGTTAGCAATCAGCCCCAGCATTTT
j_gene: TRBJ1-5
v_gene: TRBV18
abundance: NA
d_gene: NA

CDR3aa: CASSYLRPGKETQYF
CDR3nt: TGTGCCAGCAGTTACCTGAGACCGGGAAAAGAGACCCAGTACTTC
j_gene: TRBJ2-5
v_gene: TRBV6-2/TRBV6-3
abundance: NA
d_gene: NA

CDR3aa: CATGSHYQETQYF
CDR3nt: TGTGCCACCGGTTCACATTACCAAGAGACCCAGTACTTC
j_gene: TRBJ2-5
v_gene: TRBV24-1
abundance: NA
d_gene: NA

CDR3aa: CASRVVGGEQFF
CDR3nt: TGTGCCAGCAGAGTCGTTGGGGGGGAGCAGTTCTTC
j_gene: TRBJ2-1
v_gene: TRBV25-1
abundance: NA
d_gene: NA

CDR3aa: CASSRRDRYYEQYF
CDR3nt: TGTGCCAGCAGCAGACGGGACAGATACTACGAGCAGTACTTC
j_gene: TRBJ2-7
v_gene: TRBV7-8
abundance: NA
d_gene: TRBD1

CDR3aa: CATLQLRGYEAFF
CDR3nt: TGTGCCACCTTACAGTTGAGGGGTTATGAAGCTTTCTTT
j_gene: TRBJ1-1
v_gene: TRBV28
abundance: NA
d_gene: NA

CDR3aa: CATSAGSIETQYF
CDR3nt: TGTGCCACCAGTGCGGGGTCAATTGAGACCCAGTACTTC
j_gene: TRBJ2-5
v_gene: TRBV24-1
abundance: NA
d_gene: NA

CDR3aa: CASSLGATNEKLFF
CDR3nt: TGTGCCAGCTCACTTGGAGCAACTAATGAAAAACTGTTTTTT
j_gene: TRBJ1-4
v_gene: TRBV18
abundance: NA
d_gene: NA

CDR3aa: CASSQRGLAYNEQFF
CDR3nt: TGTGCCAGCAGCCAAAGGGGACTAGCCTACAATGAGCAGTTCTTC
j_gene: TRBJ2-1
v_gene: TRBV3-1/TRBV3-2
abundance: once
d_gene: TRBD2

CDR3aa: CASSRELAGGRYNEQFF
CDR3nt: TGTGCCAGCAGCCGAGAACTAGCGGGAGGGAGGTACAATGAGCAGTTCTTC
j_gene: TRBJ2-1
v_gene: TRBV7-8
abundance: few
d_gene: TRBD2

CDR3aa: CASSLRQGSYEQYF
CDR3nt: TGCGCCAGCAGCTTACGACAGGGATCCTACGAGCAGTACTTC
j_gene: TRBJ2-7
v_gene: TRBV5-1
abundance: NA
d_gene: TRBD1

CDR3aa: CSAGDSYGYTF
CDR3nt: TGCAGCGCAGGGGACAGCTATGGCTACACCTTC
j_gene: TRBJ1-2
v_gene: TRBV29-1
abundance: NA
d_gene: TRBD1

CDR3aa: CASSELEGNTEAFF
CDR3nt: TGTGCCAGCAGTGAATTGGAAGGAAACACTGAAGCTTTCTTT
j_gene: TRBJ1-1
v_gene: TRBV6-1
abundance: once
d_gene: NA

CDR3aa: CAITGTGGKFDEQFF
CDR3nt: TGTGCCATCACCGGGACAGGGGGCAAGTTCGATGAGCAGTTCTTC
j_gene: TRBJ2-1
v_gene: TRBV10-3
abundance: NA
d_gene: TRBD1

CDR3aa: CASSIIWGETQYF
CDR3nt: TGTGCCAGTAGTATTATTTGGGGAGAGACCCAGTACTTC
j_gene: TRBJ2-5
v_gene: TRBV19
abundance: NA
d_gene: NA

CDR3aa: CASSYWTGPGYTF
CDR3nt: TGTGCCAGCAGTTATTGGACAGGCCCTGGCTACACCTTC
j_gene: TRBJ1-2
v_gene: TRBV12-3/TRBV12-4
abundance: NA
d_gene: TRBD1

CDR3aa: CASIRDRGGTEAFF
CDR3nt: TGTGCCAGCATCCGGGACAGGGGAGGTACTGAAGCTTTCTTT
j_gene: TRBJ1-1
v_gene: TRBV7-2
abundance: NA
d_gene: TRBD1

CDR3aa: CASSTGTDYGYTF
CDR3nt: TGTGCCAGCAGTACGGGGACAGACTATGGCTACACCTTC
j_gene: TRBJ1-2
v_gene: TRBV7-8
abundance: NA
d_gene: TRBD1

CDR3aa: CASSLELGLAGPEQYF
CDR3nt: TGTGCCAGCAGCTTAGAGTTGGGACTAGCGGGGCCCGAGCAGTACTTC
j_gene: TRBJ2-7
v_gene: TRBV7-2
abundance: NA
d_gene: TRBD2

CDR3aa: CASSSGTSGGAGELFF
CDR3nt: TGTGCCAGCAGCTCCGGGACTAGCGGGGGGGCCGGGGAGCTGTTTTTT
j_gene: TRBJ2-2
v_gene: TRBV5-4
abundance: NA
d_gene: TRBD2

CDR3aa: CASSPTGDSGNTIYF
CDR3nt: TGTGCCAGCTCACCAACAGGGGACTCTGGAAACACCATATATTTT
j_gene: TRBJ1-3
v_gene: TRBV18
abundance: once
d_gene: TRBD1

CDR3aa: CASSLLHNEQFF
CDR3nt: TGTGCCAGCAGCTTACTACACAATGAGCAGTTCTTC
j_gene: TRBJ2-1
v_gene: TRBV3-1/TRBV3-2
abundance: NA
d_gene: NA

CDR3aa: CASSLATGGGYGYTF
CDR3nt: TGTGCCAGCAGCTTGGCCACCGGGGGAGGCTATGGCTACACCTTC
j_gene: TRBJ1-2
v_gene: TRBV7-9
abundance: NA
d_gene: NA

CDR3aa: CASSLQGWEQPQHF
CDR3nt: TGTGCCAGCAGCCTACAGGGTTGGGAGCAGCCCCAGCATTTT
j_gene: TRBJ1-5
v_gene: TRBV11-2
abundance: NA
d_gene: NA

CDR3aa: CSVELTDYEQYF
CDR3nt: TGCAGCGTTGAATTGACGGACTACGAGCAGTACTTC
j_gene: TRBJ2-7
v_gene: TRBV29-1
abundance: NA
d_gene: NA

CDR3aa: CASSGKKRGGTDTQYF
CDR3nt: TGTGCCAGCAGTGGTAAAAAAAGGGGAGGCACAGATACGCAGTATTTT
j_gene: TRBJ2-3
v_gene: TRBV25-1
abundance: NA
d_gene: NA